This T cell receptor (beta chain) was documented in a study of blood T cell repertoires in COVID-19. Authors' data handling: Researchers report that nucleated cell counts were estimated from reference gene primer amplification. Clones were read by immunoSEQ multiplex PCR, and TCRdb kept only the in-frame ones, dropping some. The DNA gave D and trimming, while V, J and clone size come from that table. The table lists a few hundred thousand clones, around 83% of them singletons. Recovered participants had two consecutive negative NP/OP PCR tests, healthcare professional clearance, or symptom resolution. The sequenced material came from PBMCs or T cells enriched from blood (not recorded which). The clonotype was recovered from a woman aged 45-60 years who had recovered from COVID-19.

The DNA of the CDR3 is TGCGCCAGCACCCGAACGCCAGCGAACACCGGGGAGCTGTTTTTT. Its translation is CASTRTPANTGELFF. V gene TRBV4-1 combines with J gene TRBJ2-2; no clear D gene. This CDR3 is built from 15 residues. Germline CDR1 MGHRA, CDR2 YSYEKL. Trimming pared 7 bases from V and 0 bases from J, leaving 12 bases between.